This T cell receptor (beta chain) was captured in a study of cytomegalovirus exposure and HLA in healthy donors. At the level of the study: An early release of data contained approximately 85 million unique TCRs, which came from HLA-typed donors.

Regarding the study as a whole: TRBV6-2, TRBV6-3 and some other V segments were excluded as indistinguishable. Altogether, 164 TCR beta chains were recorded as cytomegalovirus-associated. About 87% or about 30% of the time was how often most TCR beta V segments were productive, according to an earlier analysis.

V gave up 7 bases and J gave up 5 bases; unmatched junction bases: 12. CDR3 size: 16 residues. Germline CDR1 is LNHDA and CDR2 is SQIVND (reference sequence). Both 60 Vbeta primers and 13 Jbeta primers went into the PCR. Data came from immunoSEQ multiplex PCR; TCRdb stores just in-frame clones and leaves some out. The table lists around 170,000 clones, 80% to 85% of them singletons. On this clone itself: Its antigen is not identified.

The sample was PBMCs. This TCR was sampled from a boy aged 2-15 years in good health and CMV-seronegative. The chain uses TRBV19 and TRBJ1-5; 9 nucleotides line up with TRBD1. The CDR3 region has the DNA TGTGCCAGTATTAATTCTCCACAGGGGGCGGATCAGCCCCAGCATTTT. As protein: CASINSPQGADQPQHF.